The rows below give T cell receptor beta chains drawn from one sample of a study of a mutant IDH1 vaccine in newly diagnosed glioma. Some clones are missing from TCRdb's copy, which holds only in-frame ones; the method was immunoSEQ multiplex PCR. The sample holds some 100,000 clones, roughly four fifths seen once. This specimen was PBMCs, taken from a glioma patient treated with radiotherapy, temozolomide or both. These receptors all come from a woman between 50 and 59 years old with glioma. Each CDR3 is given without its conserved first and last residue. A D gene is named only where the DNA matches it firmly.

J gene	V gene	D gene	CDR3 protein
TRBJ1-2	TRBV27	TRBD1	ASSLSPGGTYGYT
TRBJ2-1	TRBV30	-	AWSVRAPDDEQF
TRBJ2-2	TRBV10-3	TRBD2	AISELAGELTGELF
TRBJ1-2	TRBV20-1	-	SAITNGYT
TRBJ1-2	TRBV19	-	ASIDHWESYGYT
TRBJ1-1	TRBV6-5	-	ATSSSGTEAF
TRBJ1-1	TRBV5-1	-	ASSLREPMNTEAF
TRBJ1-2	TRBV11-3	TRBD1	ASSDRAGIGGYT
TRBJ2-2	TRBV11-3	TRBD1	ASSFGTGNTGELF
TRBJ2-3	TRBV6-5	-	ASSWGRGPGDTQY
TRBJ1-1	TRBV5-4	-	ASSLGTGSMNTEAF
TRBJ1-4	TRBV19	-	ASSINRENEKLF
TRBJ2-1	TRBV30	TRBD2	AWRQHRKAGGPDEQF
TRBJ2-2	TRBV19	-	ASSMSSRGTGELF
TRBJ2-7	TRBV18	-	ASSPRAGIYEQY
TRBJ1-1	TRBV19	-	ASFWRSSPGLELNTEAF
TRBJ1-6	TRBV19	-	ASSVPRGSPLH
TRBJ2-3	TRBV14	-	ASSLGGGTDTQY
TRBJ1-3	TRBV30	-	AWGYGNTIY
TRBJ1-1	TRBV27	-	ASSSGADTEAF
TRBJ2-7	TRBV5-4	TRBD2	ASGREGGSYEQY
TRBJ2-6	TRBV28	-	ASSGVTSTVSGANVLT
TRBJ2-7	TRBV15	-	ATSLSWYEQY
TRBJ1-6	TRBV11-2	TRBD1	ASSSMPGGDGSPLH
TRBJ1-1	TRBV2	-	ASRGGGPFTEAF
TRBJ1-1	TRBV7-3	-	ASSLTGGDTEAF
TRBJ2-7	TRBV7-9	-	ASSFGEDSYEQY
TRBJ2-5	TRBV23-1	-	ASSQYRRSADQETQY
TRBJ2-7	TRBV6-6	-	ASKGGSYEQY
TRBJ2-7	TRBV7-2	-	ASSPSSYEQY
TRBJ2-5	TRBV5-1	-	ASSLNWRTETQY